The 2 T cell receptor beta chains in this list originate from one sample, sequenced in a study of blood T cells in healthy people across ages. With a J-beta primer mix and a sample-barcoded 5' primer, a second PCR ran about 7 to 12 cycles. MiXCR, run by TCRdb on the 5' RACE reads, gives a single entry per CDR3 protein. The sample carries a few hundred thousand distinct CDR3 sequences, about 52% recorded once. The sequenced sample was blood. The receptors were sampled from a man aged 55 to 70 in good health.

This clonotype has a single count. The V gene is TRBV7-2, the J gene TRBJ2-1; no clear D. The V end lost 5 bases, the J end lost 2 bases, and 10 bases lay between the germline ends. The CDR3 totals 14 residues. Germline loops: CDR1 SGHTA, CDR2 FQGNSA. The CDR3 sequence is CASSPNYPYNEQFF. CDR3 in DNA: TGTGCCAGCAGCCCAAATTACCCCTACAATGAGCAGTTCTTC.

The gene calls are TRBV30 and TRBJ1-6; TRBD1 matches 7 bases. Losses at the gene ends were 4 bases for V and 7 bases for J; bases not matched to a gene: 4. The CDR3 covers 13 residues. Per the germline V gene, CDR1 is GTSNPN and CDR2 is SVGIG (reference sequence). The CDR3 nucleotides read TGTGCCTGGAACGGACAGGAAAATTCACCCCTCCACTTT. Residues: CAWNGQENSPLHF.